This paragraph reports one TCR beta chain. The data belong to a study of T cell clones after liver transplantation. Across the study: HCV positivity affected three of eight recipients; the rest lacked autoimmune or viral indications. Subjects received no induction therapy and standard immunosuppression until randomization at 12-24 months post-transplant.

Trimming left V 4 bases short and J 2 bases short, with 17 bases between. The germline V gene encodes CDR1 LGHNA and CDR2 YNFKEQ. The CDR3 is 16 amino acids. Libraries were prepared by immunoSEQ multiplex PCR; TCRdb keeps only in-frame clonotypes and omits some of them. The sample has fewer than 15,000 clones, roughly four fifths seen once; the top ten hold roughly 29%. The chain couples TRBV4-2 to TRBJ2-5; a weak D match, TRBD2 (6 bases). The clonotype comes from a human patient who received a liver transplant. Some T cells may be graft donor cells. Sequenced material: CD8+ T cells from blood, taken at the 22-month timepoint. The CDR3 coding sequence is TGTGCCAGCAGCCCGCGGGACGCCGAAACTCAAGAGACCCAGTACTTC. Its translation: CASSPRDAETQETQYF.